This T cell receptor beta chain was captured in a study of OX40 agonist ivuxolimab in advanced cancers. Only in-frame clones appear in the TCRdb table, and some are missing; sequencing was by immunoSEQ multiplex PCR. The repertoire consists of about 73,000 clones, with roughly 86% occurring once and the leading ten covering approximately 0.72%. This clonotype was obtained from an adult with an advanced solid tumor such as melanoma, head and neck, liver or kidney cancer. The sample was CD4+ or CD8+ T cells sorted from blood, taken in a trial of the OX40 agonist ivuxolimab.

This CDR3 reads CASSLEDSKNTEAFF. In DNA, the CDR3 is TGCGCCAGCAGCTTGGAGGACAGTAAGAACACTGAAGCTTTCTTT. The chain is built from TRBV5-1 and TRBJ1-1, with D possibly matching TRBD1 (6 bases). V was pared by 0 bases and J by 1 base, with 10 bases between. Germline loops: CDR1 SGHRS, CDR2 YFSETQ. This CDR3 is built from 15 residues.